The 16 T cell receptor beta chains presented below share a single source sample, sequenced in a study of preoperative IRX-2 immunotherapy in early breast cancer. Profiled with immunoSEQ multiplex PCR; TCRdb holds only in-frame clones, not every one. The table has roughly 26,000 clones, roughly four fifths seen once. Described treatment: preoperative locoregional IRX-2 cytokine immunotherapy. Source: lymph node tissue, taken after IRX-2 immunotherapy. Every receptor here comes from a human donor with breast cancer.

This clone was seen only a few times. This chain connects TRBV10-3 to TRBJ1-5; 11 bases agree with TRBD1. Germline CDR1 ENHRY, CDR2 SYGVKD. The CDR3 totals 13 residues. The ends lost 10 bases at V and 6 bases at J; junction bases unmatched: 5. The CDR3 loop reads CASLGQGGQPQHF. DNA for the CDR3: TGTGCCAGCCTGGGACAGGGGGGTCAGCCCCAGCATTTT.

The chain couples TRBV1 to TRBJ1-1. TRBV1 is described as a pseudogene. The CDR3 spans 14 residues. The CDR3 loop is CASSQDLGGTEAFF. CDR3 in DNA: TGCGCCAGCAGCCAAGATTTGGGGGGGACTGAAGCTTTCTTT.

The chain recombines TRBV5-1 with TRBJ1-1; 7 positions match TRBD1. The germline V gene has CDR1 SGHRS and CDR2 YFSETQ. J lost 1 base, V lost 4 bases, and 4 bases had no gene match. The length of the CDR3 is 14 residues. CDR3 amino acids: CASSIRQGNTEAFF. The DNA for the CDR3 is TGCGCCAGCAGCATCCGACAGGGGAACACTGAAGCTTTCTTT.

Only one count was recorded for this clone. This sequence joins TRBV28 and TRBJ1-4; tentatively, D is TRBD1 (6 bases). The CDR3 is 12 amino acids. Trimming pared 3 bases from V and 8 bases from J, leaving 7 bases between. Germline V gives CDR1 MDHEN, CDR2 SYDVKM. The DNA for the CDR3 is TGTGCCAGCAGTTTCAGGGGCGAAAAACTGTTTTTT. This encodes CASSFRGEKLFF.

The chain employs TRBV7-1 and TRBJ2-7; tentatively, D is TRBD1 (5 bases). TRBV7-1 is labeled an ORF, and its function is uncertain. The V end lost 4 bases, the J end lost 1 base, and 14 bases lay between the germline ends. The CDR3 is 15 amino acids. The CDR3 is CASSLGQGRSYEQYF. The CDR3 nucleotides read TGTGCCAGCAGCTTAGGTCAGGGTAGGTCCTACGAGCAGTACTTC.

CDR3 protein: CAISEGTGREQYV. The DNA of the CDR3 is TGTGCCATCAGTGAGGGGACAGGGCGCGAGCAGTACGTC. This chain uses TRBV10-3 with TRBJ2-7, with TRBD1 matching 9 bases. From germline, CDR1 is ENHRY and CDR2 SYGVKD. Germline trimming cut 2 bases from V and 6 bases from J; bases unmatched to any gene: 2. The CDR3 covers 13 residues.

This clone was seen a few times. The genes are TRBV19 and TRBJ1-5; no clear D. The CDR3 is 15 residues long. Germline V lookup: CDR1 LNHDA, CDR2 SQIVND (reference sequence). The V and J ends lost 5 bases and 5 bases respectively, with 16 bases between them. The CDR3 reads CASSYSEGFYQPQHF. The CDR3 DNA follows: TGTGCCAGTAGTTACTCGGAAGGATTTTATCAGCCCCAGCATTTT.

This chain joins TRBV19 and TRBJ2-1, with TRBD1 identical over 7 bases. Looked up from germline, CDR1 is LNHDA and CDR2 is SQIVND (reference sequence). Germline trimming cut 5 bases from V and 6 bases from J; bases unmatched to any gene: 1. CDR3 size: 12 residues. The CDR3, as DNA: TGTGCCAGTAGTTACAGGGGCAATGAGCAGTTCTTC. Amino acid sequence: CASSYRGNEQFF.

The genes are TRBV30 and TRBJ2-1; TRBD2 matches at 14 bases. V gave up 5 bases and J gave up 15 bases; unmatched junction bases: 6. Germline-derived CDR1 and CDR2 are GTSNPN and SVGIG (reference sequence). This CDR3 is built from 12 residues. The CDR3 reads CAWGLAGGSRFF. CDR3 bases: TGTGCCTGGGGACTAGCGGGGGGAAGTCGGTTCTTC.

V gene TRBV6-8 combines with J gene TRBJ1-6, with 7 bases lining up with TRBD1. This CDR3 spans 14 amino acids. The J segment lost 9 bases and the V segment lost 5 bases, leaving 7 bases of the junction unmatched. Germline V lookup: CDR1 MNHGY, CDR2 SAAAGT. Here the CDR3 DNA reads TGTGCCAGCAGTCTCCAGGGGGTAGGTTCACCCCTCCACTTT. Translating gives CASSLQGVGSPLHF.

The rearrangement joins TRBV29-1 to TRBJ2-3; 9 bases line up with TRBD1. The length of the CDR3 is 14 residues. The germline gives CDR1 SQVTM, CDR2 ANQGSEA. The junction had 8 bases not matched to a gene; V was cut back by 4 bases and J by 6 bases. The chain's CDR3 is CSVAPGQGPDTQYF. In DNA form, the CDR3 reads TGCAGCGTTGCACCGGGACAGGGTCCGGATACGCAGTATTTT.

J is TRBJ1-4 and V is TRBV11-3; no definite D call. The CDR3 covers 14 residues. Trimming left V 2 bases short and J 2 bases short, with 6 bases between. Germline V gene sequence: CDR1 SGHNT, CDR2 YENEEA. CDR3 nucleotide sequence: TGTGCCAGCAGCTTACAGGATACTAATGAAAAACTGTTTTTT. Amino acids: CASSLQDTNEKLFF.

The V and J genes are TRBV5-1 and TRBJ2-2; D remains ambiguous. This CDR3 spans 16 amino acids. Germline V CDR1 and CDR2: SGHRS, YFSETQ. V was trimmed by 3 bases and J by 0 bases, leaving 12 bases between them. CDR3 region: CASSSQSDANTGELFF. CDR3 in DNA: TGCGCCAGCAGCTCCCAGAGTGACGCGAACACCGGGGAGCTGTTTTTT.

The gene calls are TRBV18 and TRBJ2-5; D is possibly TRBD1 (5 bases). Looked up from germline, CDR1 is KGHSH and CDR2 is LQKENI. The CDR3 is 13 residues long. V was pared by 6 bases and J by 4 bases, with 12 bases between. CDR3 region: CASSTTRGETQYF. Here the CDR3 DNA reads TGTGCCAGCTCTACCACAAGGGGAGAGACCCAGTACTTC.

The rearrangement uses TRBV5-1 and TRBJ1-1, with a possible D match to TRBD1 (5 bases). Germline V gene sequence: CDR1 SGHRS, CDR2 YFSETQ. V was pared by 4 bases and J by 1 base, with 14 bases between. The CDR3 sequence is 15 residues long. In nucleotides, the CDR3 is TGCGCCAGCAGCGTCCAGGGTACGGGGAACACTGAAGCTTTCTTT. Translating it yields CASSVQGTGNTEAFF. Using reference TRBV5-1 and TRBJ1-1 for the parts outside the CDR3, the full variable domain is KAGVTQTPRYLIKTRGQQVTLSCSPISGHRSVSWYQQTPGQGLQFLFEYFSETQRNKGNFPGRFSGRQFSNSRSEMNVSTLELGDSALYLCASSVQGTGNTEAFFGQGTRLTVV.

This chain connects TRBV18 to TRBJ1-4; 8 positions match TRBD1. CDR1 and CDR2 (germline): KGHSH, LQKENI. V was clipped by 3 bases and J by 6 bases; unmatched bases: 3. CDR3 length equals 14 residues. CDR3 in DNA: TGTGCCAGCTCACCGGACAGGGTTGATGAAAAACTGTTTTTT. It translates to CASSPDRVDEKLFF.